These 6 T cell receptor beta chains were all obtained from the same sample, sequenced in a study of cytomegalovirus exposure and HLA in healthy donors. It was with 60 Vbeta and 13 Jbeta primers that the PCR ran. Clones were sequenced by immunoSEQ multiplex PCR, and TCRdb holds only the in-frame ones, with some missing. The listing contains around 140,000 clones. The sequenced sample was PBMCs. These receptors were obtained from a man aged 18 to 29 in good health and CMV-seronegative.

Turning to this clone: Within the sample, other DNA sequences also encode this same CDR3. The chain joins TRBV6-1 to TRBJ2-5, with TRBD1 matching 7 bases. The CDR3 is 16 residues long. V lost 4 bases, J lost 4 bases, and 12 bases stayed unmatched. CDR1 and CDR2 from the germline V gene are MNHNS and SASEGT. The CDR3 region is CASSGRTGARGETQYF. DNA of the CDR3: TGTGCCAGCAGTGGCCGGACAGGCGCGAGGGGAGAGACCCAGTACTTC.

This chain connects TRBV27 to TRBJ2-7; TRBD1 agrees at 9 bases. CDR1 MNHEY and CDR2 SMNVEV come from the germline V gene (reference sequence). Unmatched junction bases numbered 7, after V lost 7 bases and J lost 3 bases. There are 14 residues in the CDR3. The CDR3 here is CASKMGQGDYEQYF. The CDR3, as DNA: TGTGCCAGCAAGATGGGACAGGGTGACTACGAGCAGTACTTC.

The V call is TRBV5-1, the J call TRBJ2-3, with unresolved D. The CDR3 is 14 amino acids. V was trimmed by 0 bases and J by 6 bases, leaving 11 bases between them. The germline CDR1 and CDR2 sequences are SGHRS and YFSETQ. CDR3 DNA sequence: TGCGCCAGCAGCTTGGGTGGCCAGAGGGATACGCAGTATTTT. Translated: CASSLGGQRDTQYF.

The chain couples TRBV4-3 to TRBJ2-5; 8 nucleotides align to TRBD1. CDR3 length equals 16 residues. After removal of 1 base from V and 3 bases from J, the junction contained 7 bases not matched to a gene. Germline V lookup: CDR1 LGHNA, CDR2 YSLEER. CDR3 loop: CASSQVVAGGEETQYF. In nucleotides, the CDR3 is TGCGCCAGCAGCCAAGTAGTTGCAGGGGGCGAAGAGACCCAGTACTTC.

The rearrangement joins TRBV9 to TRBJ1-2; D gene unclear. The germline V gene encodes CDR1 SGDLS and CDR2 YYNGEE. Trimming took 0 bases from V and 8 from J, leaving 8 bases between them. CDR3 size: 12 residues. In nucleotides, the CDR3 is TGTGCCAGCAGCGTAGGGTCGAGCGGCTACACCTTC. This sequence encodes CASSVGSSGYTF.

The V call is TRBV11-1, the J call TRBJ1-1; D gene uncertain. The CDR3 runs to 12 residues. In germline, CDR1 is SGHAT, CDR2 FQDESV (reference sequence). V was clipped by 1 base and J by 6 bases, with 6 bases between them. The CDR3 bases are TGTGCCAGCAGCTTAGGTCGGTCTGAAGCTTTCTTT. Translation gives CASSLGRSEAFF.